This TCR beta chain was found in a study of blood T cell repertoires in COVID-19. Trimming stripped 4 bases from V and 4 bases from J, with 5 bases between. The germline CDR1 and CDR2 sequences are MDHEN and SYDVKM. The CDR3 sequence is 11 residues long. Generated by immunoSEQ multiplex PCR, the TCRdb table keeps only in-frame clones and is missing some. The table has tens of thousands of clones, approximately 80% seen once. A note on this clone: This specimen includes other DNA sequences encoding the same CDR3.

This TCR derives from a woman aged 60-75 years with acute or convalescent COVID-19. The chain has TRBV28 and TRBJ2-7; no clear D gene. The material sequenced was peripheral blood. The CDR3 sequence is CASSSYYEQYF. CDR3 bases: TGTGCCAGCAGTTCCTATTACGAGCAGTACTTC.